The 7 T cell receptor beta chains presented below share a single source sample, sequenced in a study of T cell repertoires in cytomegalovirus infection. TCRdb re-called the reads with MiXCR, one entry per CDR3 protein. The sample yields around 450,000 distinct CDR3 sequences, 11% seen once. Sequenced input: PBMCs. These receptors all stem from a human donor in good health (CMV status not recorded). Some clones in this sample may be carry-over from other donors' samples.

This clonotype was picked up a small number of times. This chain uses TRBV29-1 with TRBJ2-2; tentatively, D is TRBD1 or TRBD2 (6 bases each). This CDR3 region has 14 residues. The V gene's germline CDR1 is SQVTM and CDR2 ANQGSEA. V lost 3 bases, J lost 3 bases, and 11 bases lay in between. The CDR3 sequence is CSVEGGKDTGELFF. In DNA, the CDR3 is TGCAGCGTTGAGGGGGGCAAAGACACCGGGGAGCTGTTTTTT.

Many counts were recorded for this clonotype. The chain links TRBV7-2 to TRBJ1-6; D not certain. The CDR3 loop spans 15 amino acids. Looked up from germline, CDR1 is SGHTA and CDR2 is FQGNSA. V lost 5 bases and J 5 bases, leaving 13 bases between the germline ends. The CDR3 coding sequence is TGTGCCAGCAGCCCCACTGGAACCGATAATTCACCCCTCCACTTT. Translating it yields CASSPTGTDNSPLHF. Together with reference TRBV7-2 and TRBJ1-6, the CDR3 gives the full variable domain: GAGVSQSPSNKVTEKGKDVELRCDPISGHTALYWYRQSLGQGLEFLIYFQGNSAPDKSGLPSDRFSAERTGGSVSTLTIQRTQQEDSAVYLCASSPTGTDNSPLHFGNGTRLTVT.

The V gene is TRBV20-1, the J gene TRBJ1-2; D gene unclear. This CDR3 has 12 residues. Trimming removed 3 bases from V and 3 bases from J, with 8 bases in between. The germline CDR1 and CDR2 sequences are DFQATT and SNEGSKA (reference sequence). The CDR3 nucleotides read TGCAGTGCTAGTAGCGTCGACTATGGCTACACCTTC. Translation gives CSASSVDYGYTF.

This clonotype turned up a few times. The V and J genes are TRBV20-1 and TRBJ2-7; D call uncertain. V lost 6 bases, J lost 2 bases, and 14 bases lay in between. CDR3 length: 13 residues. Germline loops: CDR1 DFQATT, CDR2 SNEGSKA (reference sequence). CDR3 in amino acids: CSAKGTSAYEQYF. As DNA, the CDR3 is TGCAGTGCGAAAGGAACCAGCGCCTACGAGCAGTACTTC.

This clonotype was found many times. The chain joins TRBV20-1 to TRBJ2-2; no definite D call. Looked up from germline, CDR1 is DFQATT and CDR2 is SNEGSKA (reference sequence). The CDR3 sequence is 14 residues long. V lost 1 base to trimming and J lost 3 bases, with 9 bases between them. The CDR3 region is CSARVGGHTGELFF. DNA for the CDR3: TGCAGTGCTAGAGTCGGCGGTCACACCGGGGAGCTGTTTTTT.

There are many counts of this clonotype. V gene TRBV6-5 combines with J gene TRBJ1-1, with no clear D. The CDR3 is 13 residues long. V lost 5 bases and J lost 5, with 12 bases in between. CDR1 is MNHEY, CDR2 SVGAGI, per germline. The CDR3 reads CASSPFVGTEAFF. CDR3 in DNA: TGTGCCAGCAGTCCCTTCGTGGGGACTGAAGCTTTCTTT.

This clonotype was picked up many times. CDR3: CASSQDGEGFNTEAFF. The CDR3 DNA reads TGTGCCAGCAGCCAAGATGGGGAGGGATTCAACACTGAAGCTTTCTTT. V usage is TRBV4-2 and J usage is TRBJ1-1; D remains ambiguous. Trimming pared 0 bases from V and 2 bases from J, leaving 13 bases between. CDR1 is LGHNA, CDR2 YNFKEQ, per germline. The CDR3 spans 16 residues.